This T cell receptor beta chain originates from a study of T cell repertoires in cytomegalovirus infection (dated by TCRdb to between 2018 and 2021). With regard to the full study: The peptide stimulations were aimed at well-studied HLA-B-restricted epitopes as well as recently identified HLA-C-restricted CMV epitopes, whose presentation resists viral immunomodulation. Because public TCR beta signatures pointed to carriage of CMV infection together with the matching HLA type, the HLA type of each donor mattered for the analysis.

Points the paper makes about the study in general: In both this cohort and an independent approximately 350-donor cohort, the cumulative frequency of public TCR beta family members distinguished carriers of CMV infection plus the relevant HLA type. The ex vivo response was dominated by HLA-C-restricted CMV-specific TCR beta clonotypes, which also provided the single most frequent clonotype in two of eight donors.

The treatment or condition label of this sample denotes: in vitro stimulation with specific CMV peptide epitopes to enrich CMV-specific T cells. CDR3 length: 15 amino acids, cysteine to phenylalanine. Just the 45-base CDR3 DNA is kept, in frame starting at base 1. Reading the germline V gene (reference sequence) gives CDR1 SEHNR and CDR2 FQNEAQ. Trimming takes 1 base off V and 7 bases off J; junction bases not matched to a gene: 6. A note on this clonotype: This clone's antigen is unknown. No base quality information exists; no much larger clone differs at one position.

Instrument used: Illumina HiSeq 1500. Starting from the raw public reads, TCRdb applied fastp trimming at Q25, assembled clones with MiXCR and retained in-frame beta chains. For every CDR3 protein sequence, its rows merge into one entry that carries the most common genes and DNA. The sample contains about 770,000 distinct CDR3 sequences, roughly 28% of them found a single time. The leading ten clones occupy around 13% of the sample. This receptor chain uses TRBV7-9 and TRBJ2-1; TRBD2 lines up with 8 middle nucleotides. Specimen: cultured CD8+ T cells from PBMCs, collected from culture after CMV antigen stimulation. This sequence was found in a human donor in good health (CMV status not recorded). Some clones in this sample may be carry-over from other donors' samples. The DNA reads TGTGCCAGCAGCTTAGGAGCTAGCGGGTTTAATGAGCAGTTCTTC. Protein translation: CASSLGASGFNEQFF.